What follows describes a single T cell receptor (beta chain). No antigen is known for it. These data are taken from a study of molecular identifiers for immune sequencing clone quantification. Whole-study results and caveats: Identical TCR molecules that share a barcode could lead to an underestimation of highly expanded clone sizes.

TCRdb processed the PCR reads anew with MiXCR; each CDR3 protein has one entry. The data show just over 35,000 distinct CDR3 sequences, with over 15% seen just once and approximately 1.2% held by the top ten. The CDR3 contains 18 residues. The sequenced sample consisted of naive CD8+ T cells from blood, with Jurkat cell RNA spiked in. Subset in this sample: FACS-sorted CD8+CD4-CCR7+CD45RA+ naive T cells. The sequence came from a human donor in good health. Some libraries in this study had Jurkat cell RNA spiked in. This rearrangement joins TRBV12-2 to TRBJ2-3; whether TRBD2, the table's D call, matches the DNA was not checked. TRBV12-2 is a pseudogene. Here the CDR3 DNA reads TGTGCAAGTCGCTTCGGCCTAGCGGGGGCCTCTAGCATAGATACGCAGTATTTT. Translating it yields CASRFGLAGASSIDTQYF.